The 25 T cell receptor beta chains listed next were all sequenced from one sample in a study of cytomegalovirus exposure and HLA in healthy donors. Researchers ran the PCR with 60 Vbeta and 13 Jbeta primers. Measured with immunoSEQ multiplex PCR; TCRdb has only the in-frame clones, and not every one. The sample consists of 180,000 or so clones, 60% to 80% of them appearing once. The sequenced sample was PBMCs. Receptors originate from a man between 40 and 49 years old in good health and CMV-seropositive.

CDR3 in amino acids: CASSEQGSSGNTIYF. CDR3 DNA: TGTGCCAGCAGTGAACAGGGGTCCTCTGGAAACACCATATATTTT. The chain employs TRBV2 and TRBJ1-3; possibly TRBD1 for D (6 bases). The ends were cut back, 2 bases at V and 0 bases at J, with 8 bases in the middle. The length of the CDR3 is 15 residues. The germline V gene has CDR1 SNHLY and CDR2 FYNNEI.

The chain is built from TRBV27 and TRBJ1-4, with 9 bases fitting TRBD1. V lost 4 bases to trimming and J lost 4 bases; unmatched junction nucleotides: 13. Germline-derived CDR1 and CDR2 are MNHEY and SMNVEV (reference sequence). The CDR3 covers 18 residues. The CDR3 DNA reads TGTGCCAGCAGTTCCGGGACAGGGTCCGCTTCTGATAATGAAAAACTGTTTTTT. Translation gives CASSSGTGSASDNEKLFF.

The chain recombines TRBV9 with TRBJ2-7, with 10 bases lining up with TRBD2. The V segment lost 2 bases and the J segment 2 bases; nucleotides outside the gene matches: 4. Germline loops: CDR1 SGDLS, CDR2 YYNGEE. The CDR3 has 15 residues. The CDR3 spells CASSVDSGRPYEQYF. Written as DNA, the CDR3 is TGTGCCAGCAGCGTGGATAGCGGGAGGCCCTACGAGCAGTACTTC. The entire variable domain, with the rest obtained from reference TRBV9 and TRBJ2-7, is as follows: DSGVTQTPKHLITATGQRVTLRCSPRSGDLSVYWYQQSLDQGLQFLIQYYNGEERAKGNILERFSAQQFPDLHSELNLSSLELGDSALYFCASSVDSGRPYEQYFGPGTRLTVT.

J is TRBJ2-3 and V is TRBV15, with 7 bases fitting TRBD1. Looked up from germline, CDR1 is LNHNV and CDR2 is YYDKDF (reference sequence). Trimming at V came to 4 bases and at J to 2 bases, leaving 3 bases not matched to a gene. The CDR3 is 14 residues long. CDR3 sequence: CATSTGQLTDTQYF. The CDR3 DNA reads TGTGCCACCAGCACGGGACAGCTCACAGATACGCAGTATTTT.

This clone came up once. The V call is TRBV12-2, the J call TRBJ2-7; TRBD1, the table's D call, lacks a check against the DNA. TRBV12-2 is annotated as a pseudogene. The CDR3 runs to 13 residues. This CDR3 is CASRLGDTYEQYF. CDR3 coding DNA: TGTGCAAGTCGCTTGGGGGACACCTACGAGCAGTACTTC.

This clone has a single count. Here the CDR3 reads CASSDRTRSLDEQYF. Written as DNA, the CDR3 is TGCGCCAGCAGTGATAGGACACGGTCTCTGGACGAGCAGTACTTC. The genes are TRBV10-2 and TRBJ2-7; a possible D gene is TRBD1 (5 bases). The length of the CDR3 is 15 residues. CDR1 WSHSY and CDR2 SAAADI come from the germline V gene. Trimming cost V 3 bases and J 5 bases, with 17 bases left between them.

The chain carries TRBV10-3 and TRBJ1-2; 8 nucleotides line up with TRBD1. J was trimmed by 4 bases and V by 4 bases; bases with no gene match: 5. The length of the CDR3 is 14 residues. CDR1 is ENHRY, CDR2 SYGVKD, per germline. The chain's CDR3 is CAISASGQGYGYTF. CDR3 DNA sequence: TGTGCCATCAGTGCCTCAGGACAGGGCTATGGCTACACCTTC.

V and J are TRBV9 and TRBJ2-2; TRBD2 is a possible D gene (5 bases). Germline loops: CDR1 SGDLS, CDR2 YYNGEE. Deletions cut 0 bases from V and 6 bases from J, with 9 bases between. The CDR3 covers 14 residues. The CDR3 region is CASSVAPEAGELFF. The CDR3 DNA reads as TGTGCCAGCAGCGTAGCCCCGGAGGCCGGGGAGCTGTTTTTT.

The chain employs TRBV11-3 and TRBJ2-1; maybe TRBD2 (5 bases). V shed 1 base and J shed 8 bases, with 12 bases lying between them. Germline V gives CDR1 SGHNT, CDR2 YENEEA. The CDR3 has 14 residues. The DNA of the CDR3 is TGTGCCAGCAGCTTAGTAGGGAGCGTACATGAGCAGTTCTTC. This encodes CASSLVGSVHEQFF. Full variable domain (outside the CDR3, taken from reference TRBV11-3 and TRBJ2-1): EAGVVQSPRYKIIEKKQPVAFWCNPISGHNTLYWYLQNLGQGPELLIRYENEEAVDDSQLPKDRFSAERLKGVDSTLKIQPAELGDSAVYLCASSLVGSVHEQFFGPGTRLTVL.

The chain joins TRBV4-1 to TRBJ1-1, with D perhaps matching TRBD1 (5 bases). The V and J ends lost 4 bases and 6 bases respectively, with 15 bases between them. CDR1 and CDR2 from the germline V gene are MGHRA and YSYEKL. The CDR3 has 14 amino acids. In nucleotides, the CDR3 is TGCGCCAGCAGCCGCGGGTGGCGGGACTCTGAAGCTTTCTTT. Translation gives CASSRGWRDSEAFF.

This clone was seen a single time. The chain carries TRBV14 and TRBJ1-2; D is perhaps TRBD1 (6 bases). The V end was cut by 1 base, the J end by 4 bases, with 10 bases between. Germline loops: CDR1 SGHDN, CDR2 FVKESK. The CDR3 contains 14 residues. CDR3 bases: TGTGCCAGCAGCCAAGGTGGGGGCGTCTATGGCTACACCTTC. This gives the protein CASSQGGGVYGYTF.

This clone was seen a single time. V and J are TRBV6-5 and TRBJ1-5; the D gene is possibly TRBD1 (6 bases). The CDR3 loop spans 12 amino acids. Trimming removed 6 bases from V and 7 bases from J, with 10 bases in between. CDR1 is MNHEY, CDR2 SVGAGI, per germline. The CDR3: CASRTGFQPQHF. CDR3 in DNA: TGTGCCAGCAGAACAGGGTTCCAGCCCCAGCATTTT.

This clone was observed a few times. V is TRBV4-1 and J is TRBJ2-5; 7 nucleotides line up with TRBD2. Germline V lookup: CDR1 MGHRA, CDR2 YSYEKL. Trimming removed 1 base from V and 4 bases from J; junction bases left unmatched: 15. The CDR3 has 18 residues. The CDR3 DNA sequence: TGCGCCAGCAGCCAAGCTAACCTAGCGGCTATAGGAGGAGAGACCCAGTACTTC. It encodes CASSQANLAAIGGETQYF.

The J gene is TRBJ2-1, the V gene TRBV7-2, with D perhaps matching TRBD2 (7 bases). This CDR3 is 16 amino acids long. Germline lookup yields CDR1 SGHTA and CDR2 FQGNSA. V shed 3 bases and J shed 9 bases, with 21 bases lying between them. CDR3 DNA sequence: TGTGCCAGCAGCTTTAGTGGGGGGGCGTATCTAGGTGAGCAGTTCTTC. Encoded protein: CASSFSGGAYLGEQFF.

This clone was detected once. The chain couples TRBV9 to TRBJ2-7, with D tentatively TRBD1 (6 bases). Between the trimmed V and J ends, which lost 0 bases and 1 base, there was a span of 11 bases. CDR1 is SGDLS and CDR2 is YYNGEE in the germline V gene. The CDR3 contains 15 residues. The CDR3 nucleotides read TGTGCCAGCAGCGTAGGGACAGTTACTTCCTACGAGCAGTACTTC. Residues: CASSVGTVTSYEQYF.

This sequence joins TRBV6-5 and TRBJ2-1; D call uncertain. With 5 bases removed from V and 7 bases from J, the gap between germline ends came to 6 bases. Germline V gives CDR1 MNHEY, CDR2 SVGAGI. This CDR3 is built from 11 residues. CDR3 protein: CASSNGNEQFF. The CDR3 bases are TGTGCCAGCAGTAACGGGAATGAGCAGTTCTTC.

The CDR3 coding sequence is TGTGCCAGCAGTTACTCTGTAGCGGGAGGCCTGGGGACCCAGTACTTC. This translates into CASSYSVAGGLGTQYF. V is TRBV6-6 and J is TRBJ2-5; 10 nucleotides line up with TRBD2. Germline CDR1 MNHNY, CDR2 SVGAGI (reference sequence). V was pared by 0 bases and J by 7 bases, with 8 bases of the junction left unmatched. This CDR3 has 16 residues.

The J gene is TRBJ2-3, the V gene TRBV19; no reliable D call. CDR3 length: 15 residues. Germline V gene sequence: CDR1 LNHDA, CDR2 SQIVND (reference sequence). Trimming pared 5 bases from V and 1 base from J, leaving 13 bases between. The CDR3 spells CASSGVGSRTDTQYF. The CDR3 region has the DNA TGTGCCAGTAGTGGAGTTGGGTCCCGCACAGATACGCAGTATTTT.

The rearrangement joins TRBV5-1 to TRBJ2-5; no firm D call. The CDR3 is 13 residues long. V lost 4 bases to trimming and J lost 5 bases, with 12 bases between them. Germline CDR1 and CDR2: SGHRS and YFSETQ. The CDR3 sequence is CASSGLLVETQYF. For the CDR3, the DNA is TGCGCCAGCAGCGGGCTTTTGGTGGAGACCCAGTACTTC.

This chain joins TRBV2 and TRBJ1-2; D not resolved. Trimming shortened V by 7 bases and J by 1 base, and 13 bases separated the two germline ends. CDR3 length: 14 residues. Germline CDR1 is SNHLY and CDR2 is FYNNEI. For the CDR3, the DNA is TGTGCCAGCAAAACGGGTGGATTTAACTATGGCTACACCTTC. It translates to CASKTGGFNYGYTF. The full variable domain, in which reference TRBV2 and TRBJ1-2 provide the parts outside the CDR3, is EPEVTQTPSHQVTQMGQEVILRCVPISNHLYFYWYRQILGQKVEFLVSFYNNEISEKSEIFDDQFSVERPDGSNFTLKIRSTKLEDSAMYFCASKTGGFNYGYTFGSGTRLTVV.

This chain uses TRBV5-6 with TRBJ2-2; D unclear. The germline V gene encodes CDR1 SGHDT and CDR2 YYEEEE. This CDR3 has 15 residues. V lost 0 bases and J 1 base, leaving 7 bases between the germline ends. The CDR3 region is CASSLGPGNTGELFF. CDR3 sequence (DNA): TGTGCCAGCAGCTTGGGTCCAGGGAACACCGGGGAGCTGTTTTTT.

This clone has a handful of counts. This sequence joins TRBV11-3 and TRBJ2-5; 7 nucleotides line up with TRBD1. Germline V gene lookup returns CDR1 SGHNT and CDR2 YENEEA. V lost 5 bases to trimming and J lost 5 bases; unmatched junction nucleotides: 8. The CDR3 loop spans 14 amino acids. The DNA of the CDR3 is TGTGCCAGCAGCAAGACAGGGAGTCGGGAGACCCAGTACTTC. Translation gives CASSKTGSRETQYF.

This clone was counted between two and nine times. The rearrangement uses TRBV6-5 and TRBJ2-7; 10 nucleotides match TRBD2. V lost 5 bases and J lost 7; bases outside the gene matches: 11. The CDR3 has 15 amino acids. Germline V gene lookup returns CDR1 MNHEY and CDR2 SVGAGI. CDR3 sequence (DNA): TGTGCCAGCAGTCTAACCGGGACTAGCGCTGAGGAGCAGTACTTC. Protein product: CASSLTGTSAEEQYF.

DNA of the CDR3: TGTGCCAGCAGACCCTCGGGGGGGGACGGAGCTTTCTTT. Protein: CASRPSGGDGAFF. The V and J genes are TRBV6-5 and TRBJ1-1, with TRBD1 as a possible D gene (5 bases). This CDR3 comprises 13 residues. V lost 6 bases and J lost 10, with 18 bases in between. In germline, CDR1 is MNHEY, CDR2 SVGAGI.

This clone was seen a single time. The chain is built from TRBV29-1 and TRBJ2-5, with 11 bases matching TRBD2. Judging by the DNA end, TRBJ2-7 fits better; the J call may be wrong. In germline, CDR1 is SQVTM, CDR2 ANQGSEA. The CDR3 has 14 amino acids. Here the CDR3 reads CSVLGTSGSYEQYF. The CDR3 region has the DNA TGCAGCGTATTGGGGACTAGCGGATCCTACGAGCAGTACTTC.